The 16 T cell receptor beta chains below come from one sample, sequenced in a study of shared clonotypes between healthy human individuals. Some clones are missing from TCRdb's copy, which holds only in-frame ones; the method was immunoSEQ multiplex PCR. The table includes about 2.4 million clones, over 85% detected once. The specimen was naive CD4+ T cells from PBMCs. Sample subset: CD45RA+ positively selected. The receptors were gathered from a man younger than 35 in good health. Some clones in this sample may be carry-over from other donors' samples.

The chain combines TRBV7-9 with TRBJ1-1; D remains unclear. Trimming pared 11 bases from V and 7 bases from J, leaving 11 bases between. This CDR3 is 10 amino acids long. Germline values: CDR1 SEHNR, CDR2 FQNEAQ (reference sequence). In nucleotides, the CDR3 is TGTGCCGCAGGAGGACTTGAAGCTTTCTTT. Residues: CAAGGLEAFF.

The chain employs TRBV27 and TRBJ2-3; D is unresolved. Per germline, CDR1 MNHEY and CDR2 SMNVEV (reference sequence). This CDR3 has 13 amino acids. Between the trimmed V and J ends, which lost 6 bases and 2 bases, there was a span of 9 bases. The CDR3 bases are TGTGCCAGCAGCACCCGACCCACAGATACGCAGTATTTT. Amino acids: CASSTRPTDTQYF.

This chain connects TRBV5-4 to TRBJ1-3; D might be TRBD1 (6 bases). The length of the CDR3 is 16 residues. Germline V gene lookup returns CDR1 SGHNT and CDR2 YYREEE (reference sequence). V was clipped by 4 bases and J by 3 bases, with 17 bases between them. The CDR3 DNA reads as TGTGCCAGCAGCCGCGACAGCGGGGGGCGTGGAAACACCATATATTTT. This sequence encodes CASSRDSGGRGNTIYF.

This clone was found once. V usage is TRBV5-1 and J usage is TRBJ2-2; TRBD1 is a possible D gene (6 bases). The germline V gene has CDR1 SGHRS and CDR2 YFSETQ. This CDR3 comprises 14 residues. V lost 7 bases and J 7 bases, leaving 17 bases between the germline ends. The CDR3 reads CASGDTGSGGELFF. CDR3 bases: TGCGCCAGCGGTGACACAGGGTCGGGCGGGGAGCTGTTTTTT.

Comment on this clone: The same CDR3 arises from other DNA sequences in this sample as well. V gene TRBV11-3 combines with J gene TRBJ2-5, with D tentatively TRBD2 (6 bases). The CDR3 contains 13 residues. The germline gives CDR1 SGHNT, CDR2 YENEEA. V was pared by 5 bases and J by 5 bases, with 12 bases between. DNA for the CDR3: TGTGCCAGCAGCCCTGGTGGAGGGGAGACCCAGTACTTC. This gives the protein CASSPGGGETQYF.

CDR3: CASSLEGWQFF. DNA for the CDR3: TGTGCCAGCAGTTTGGAGGGTTGGCAGTTCTTC. The chain uses TRBV28 and TRBJ2-1, with a possible D match to TRBD2 (6 bases). Germline CDR1 MDHEN, CDR2 SYDVKM. There are 11 residues in the CDR3. V lost 3 bases, J lost 12 bases, and 9 bases lay in between.

CDR3 DNA: TGTGCCAGCAGCGTTAGCCCAGGGAGTGGAGAGACCCAGTACTTC. Residues: CASSVSPGSGETQYF. The V and J genes are TRBV9 and TRBJ2-5; D possibly uses TRBD1 or TRBD2 (5 bases each). V dropped 2 bases and J dropped 4 bases, with 15 bases sitting between them. Germline-derived CDR1 and CDR2 are SGDLS and YYNGEE. This CDR3 region has 15 residues.

This chain links TRBV30 with TRBJ1-1; the D gene is possibly TRBD1 (5 bases). Germline lookup yields CDR1 GTSNPN and CDR2 SVGIG (reference sequence). V shed 6 bases and J shed 6 bases, with 17 bases lying between them. CDR3 length: 13 residues. The CDR3 coding sequence is TGTGCCTGCCACGTCTACAGGACCGCTGAAGCTTTCTTT. This gives the protein CACHVYRTAEAFF.

CDR3 residues: CASSFWTSGTSSYEQYF. The CDR3 DNA reads TGCGCCAGCAGCTTCTGGACTAGCGGGACTAGCTCCTACGAGCAGTACTTC. This rearrangement joins TRBV5-1 to TRBJ2-7, with 12 nucleotides matching TRBD2. Germline V gives CDR1 SGHRS, CDR2 YFSETQ. The ends lost 2 bases at V and 0 bases at J; junction bases unmatched: 6. The CDR3 has 17 residues.

This chain connects TRBV2 to TRBJ2-1, with 7 bases aligning to TRBD1. Germline V gene lookup returns CDR1 SNHLY and CDR2 FYNNEI. The CDR3 is made up of 15 amino acids. Trimming at V came to 7 bases and at J to 0 bases, leaving 6 bases not matched to a gene. The DNA of the CDR3 is TGTGCCAGCACTCTGGACAGGAGCTCCTACAATGAGCAGTTCTTC. Protein: CASTLDRSSYNEQFF.

Comments on this clone: A junction boundary mismatches the germline segment, possibly from a read error. The chain links TRBV6-1 to TRBJ1-3; a weak D match, TRBD1 (5 bases). Per germline, CDR1 MNHNS and CDR2 SASEGT. CDR3 size: 12 residues. This chain's CDR3 is CASSSKGLESGF. As DNA, the CDR3 is TGTGCCAGCAGTTCGAAGGGACTGGAGAGTGGTTTT.

The genes are TRBV18 and TRBJ2-4; D possibly uses TRBD1 or TRBD2 (5 bases each). The germline CDR1 and CDR2 sequences are KGHSH and LQKENI. The CDR3 loop spans 19 amino acids. Trimming cost V 1 base and J 5 bases, with 24 bases left between them. The CDR3 bases are TGTGCCAGCTCACCACGAGGCCTTCAGCAAACCGGGGCTGAAAACATTCAGTACTTC. Translation gives CASSPRGLQQTGAENIQYF.

The gene calls are TRBV6-5 and TRBJ1-1, with D perhaps matching TRBD1 (5 bases). V was clipped by 10 bases and J by 4 bases, with 16 bases between them. The CDR3 loop spans 13 amino acids. CDR1 and CDR2 from the germline V gene are MNHEY and SVGAGI. Written as DNA, the CDR3 is TGTGCCACCAAGGGGCCCTTGGGCACTGAAGCTTTCTTT. Residues: CATKGPLGTEAFF.

Comment on this clone: Other DNA sequences within the sample encode an identical CDR3. V usage is TRBV2 and J usage is TRBJ2-5; D uncertain. The V end lost 3 bases, the J end lost 1 base, and 6 bases lay between the germline ends. This CDR3 spans 13 amino acids. Germline CDR1 and CDR2: SNHLY and FYNNEI. The CDR3 reads CASSEVSQETQYF. The CDR3 DNA reads as TGTGCCAGCAGTGAGGTCAGCCAAGAGACCCAGTACTTC.

The gene calls are TRBV5-1 and TRBJ1-3; D gene unclear. In germline, CDR1 is SGHRS, CDR2 YFSETQ. Trimming removed 0 bases from V and 2 bases from J, with 12 bases in between. The CDR3 contains 16 residues. CDR3 amino acids: CASSLEPAGPGNTIYF. In DNA, the CDR3 is TGCGCCAGCAGCTTGGAGCCCGCGGGTCCTGGAAACACCATATATTTT.

The chain couples TRBV7-2 to TRBJ2-6; the D gene is possibly TRBD1 (5 bases). The CDR3 length is 17 residues. Trimming removed 1 base from V and 1 base from J, with 11 bases in between. The germline CDR1 and CDR2 sequences are SGHTA and FQGNSA. The CDR3 spells CASSLVPQGSGANVLTF. The CDR3 DNA reads as TGTGCCAGCAGCTTAGTACCCCAGGGTTCTGGGGCCAACGTCCTGACTTTC.